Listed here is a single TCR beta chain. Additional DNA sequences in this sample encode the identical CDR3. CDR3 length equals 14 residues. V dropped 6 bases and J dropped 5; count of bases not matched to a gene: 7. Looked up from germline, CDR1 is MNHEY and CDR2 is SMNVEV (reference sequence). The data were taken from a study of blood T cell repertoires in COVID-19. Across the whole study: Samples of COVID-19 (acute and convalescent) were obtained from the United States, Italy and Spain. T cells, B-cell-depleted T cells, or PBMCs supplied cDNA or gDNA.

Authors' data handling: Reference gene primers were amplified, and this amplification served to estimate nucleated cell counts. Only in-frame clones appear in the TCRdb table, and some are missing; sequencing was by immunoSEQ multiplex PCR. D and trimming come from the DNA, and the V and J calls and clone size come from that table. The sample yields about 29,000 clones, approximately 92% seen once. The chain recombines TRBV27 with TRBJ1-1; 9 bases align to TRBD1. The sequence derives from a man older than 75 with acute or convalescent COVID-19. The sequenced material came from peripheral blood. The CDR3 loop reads CASSRDRGRTEAFF. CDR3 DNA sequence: TGTGCCAGCAGCCGAGACAGGGGGAGGACTGAAGCTTTCTTT.